Presented here are 3 T cell receptor beta chains from one specimen sequenced in a study of cytomegalovirus exposure and HLA in healthy donors. The study ran its PCR with 60 Vbeta and 13 Jbeta primers. TCRdb's table, derived via immunoSEQ multiplex PCR, lists solely in-frame clones and lacks some. The sample lists 170,000 or so clones; 80% to 85% were seen once. Sequencing was done on a sample of PBMCs. These receptors originate from a woman aged 25 to 39 in good health and CMV-seronegative.

The chain employs TRBV5-4 and TRBJ2-6; D may be TRBD2 (5 bases). CDR3 size: 16 residues. CDR1 is SGHNT and CDR2 is YYREEE in the germline V gene (reference sequence). Trimming removed 3 bases from V and 4 bases from J, with 14 bases in between. CDR3: CASSSLLGYGANVLTF. CDR3 nucleotides: TGTGCCAGCAGCTCGCTACTAGGGTACGGGGCCAACGTCCTGACTTTC. Complete variable domain (other parts from reference TRBV5-4 and TRBJ2-6): ETGVTQSPTHLIKTRGQQVTLRCSSQSGHNTVSWYQQALGQGPQFIFQYYREEENGRGNFPPRFSGLQFPNYSSELNVNALELDDSALYLCASSSLLGYGANVLTFGAGSRLTVL.

V usage is TRBV11-2 and J usage is TRBJ1-2; tentative D call: TRBD1 (5 bases). Germline values: CDR1 SGHAT, CDR2 FQNNGV. V lost 5 bases to trimming and J lost 4 bases, with 17 bases between them. This CDR3 has 15 residues. The CDR3 DNA reads as TGTGCCAGCAGCCCTCTAAGGGACTCTTCCTATGGCTACACCTTC. It codes for CASSPLRDSSYGYTF.

The rearrangement uses TRBV15 and TRBJ2-2; no clear D. V lost 5 bases, J lost 4 bases, and 8 bases lay in between. Germline V lookup: CDR1 LNHNV, CDR2 YYDKDF (reference sequence). The CDR3 contains 13 residues. CDR3 bases: TGTGCCACCAGCTTACACCCCACCGGGGAGCTGTTTTTT. Translated: CATSLHPTGELFF.